This TCR beta chain was recovered during a study of T cell responses to AZD1222 COVID-19 vaccine. For this clone: Its antigen remains unknown.

Findings and caveats of the study: The reported proportion of spike-specific TCRs targeting unmutated variant regions was nearly half.

Germline V gene lookup returns CDR1 DFQATT and CDR2 SNEGSKA (reference sequence). The CDR3 covers 11 residues. V was cut by 3 bases and J by 7 bases, with 6 bases left in between. The assay was immunoSEQ multiplex PCR, and TCRdb's table has in-frame clones only and misses some. The table has 100,000 to 150,000 clones, 84% seen once; the top ten hold approximately 26%. This TCR was recovered from an adult who received the AZD1222 COVID-19 vaccine. V gene TRBV20-1 combines with J gene TRBJ1-4; the D is unclear. Sample: peripheral blood, taken 28 days after the second AZD1222 dose. The CDR3 loop reads CSASSGEKLFF. CDR3 nucleotide sequence: TGCAGTGCTAGTTCCGGTGAAAAACTGTTTTTT.